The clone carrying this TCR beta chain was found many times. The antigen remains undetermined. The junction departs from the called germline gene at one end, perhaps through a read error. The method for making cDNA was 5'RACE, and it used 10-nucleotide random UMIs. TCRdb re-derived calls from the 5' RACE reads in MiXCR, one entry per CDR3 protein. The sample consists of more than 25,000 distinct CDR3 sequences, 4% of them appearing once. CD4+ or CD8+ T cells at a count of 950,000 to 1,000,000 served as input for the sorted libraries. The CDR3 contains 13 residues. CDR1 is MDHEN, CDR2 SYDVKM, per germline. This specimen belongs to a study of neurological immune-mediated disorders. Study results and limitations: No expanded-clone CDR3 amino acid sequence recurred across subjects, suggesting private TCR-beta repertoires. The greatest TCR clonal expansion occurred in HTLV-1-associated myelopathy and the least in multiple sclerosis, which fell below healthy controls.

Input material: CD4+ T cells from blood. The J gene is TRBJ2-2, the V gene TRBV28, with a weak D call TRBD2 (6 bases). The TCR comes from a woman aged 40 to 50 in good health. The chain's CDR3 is CASSLWGAGELFF. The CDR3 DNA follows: TGTGCCAGCAGTCTATGGGGGGCCGGGGAGCTGTTTTTT. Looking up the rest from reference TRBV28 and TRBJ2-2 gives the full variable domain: DVKVTQSSRYLVKRTGEKVFLECVQDMDHENMFWYRQDPGLGLRLIYFSYDVKMKEKGDIPEGYSVSREKKERFSLILESASTNQTSMYLCASSLWGAGELFFGEGSRLTVL.